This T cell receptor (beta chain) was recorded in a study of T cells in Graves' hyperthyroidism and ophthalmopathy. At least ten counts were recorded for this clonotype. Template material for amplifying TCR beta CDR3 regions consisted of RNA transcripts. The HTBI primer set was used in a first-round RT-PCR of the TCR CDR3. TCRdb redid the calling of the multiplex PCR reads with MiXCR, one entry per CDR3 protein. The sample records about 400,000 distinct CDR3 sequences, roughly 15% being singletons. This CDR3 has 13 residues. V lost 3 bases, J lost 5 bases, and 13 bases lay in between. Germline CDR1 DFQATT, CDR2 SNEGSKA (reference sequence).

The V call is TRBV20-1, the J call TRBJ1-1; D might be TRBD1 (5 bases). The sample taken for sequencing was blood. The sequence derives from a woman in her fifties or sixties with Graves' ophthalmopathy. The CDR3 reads CSASVRAGTEAFF. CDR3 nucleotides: TGCAGTGCTAGTGTCAGGGCAGGAACTGAAGCTTTCTTT.